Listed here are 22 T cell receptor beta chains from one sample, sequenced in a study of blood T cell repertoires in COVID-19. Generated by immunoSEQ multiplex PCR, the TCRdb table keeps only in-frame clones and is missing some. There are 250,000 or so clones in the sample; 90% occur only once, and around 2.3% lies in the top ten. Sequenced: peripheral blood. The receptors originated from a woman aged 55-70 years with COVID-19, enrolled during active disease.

CDR3 loop: CASSPGTSGEDEQYF. The CDR3 bases are TGTGCCAGTAGCCCCGGGACTAGCGGGGAGGACGAGCAGTACTTC. This chain connects TRBV19 to TRBJ2-7; TRBD2 matches 13 bases. This CDR3 contains 15 residues. Trimming cost V 6 bases and J 5 bases; bases outside gene matches: 7. Germline lookup yields CDR1 LNHDA and CDR2 SQIVND (reference sequence).

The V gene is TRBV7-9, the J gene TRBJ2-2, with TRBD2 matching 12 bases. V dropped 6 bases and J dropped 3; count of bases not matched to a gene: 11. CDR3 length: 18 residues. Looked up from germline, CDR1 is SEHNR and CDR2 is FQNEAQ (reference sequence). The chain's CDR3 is CASRSPPRLAGDTGELFF. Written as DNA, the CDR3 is TGTGCCAGCAGATCACCCCCACGACTAGCGGGGGACACCGGGGAGCTGTTTTTT.

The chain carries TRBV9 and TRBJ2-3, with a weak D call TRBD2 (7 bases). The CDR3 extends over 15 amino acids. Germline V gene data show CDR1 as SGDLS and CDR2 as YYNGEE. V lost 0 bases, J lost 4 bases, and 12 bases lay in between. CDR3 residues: CASSVGGGLADTQYF. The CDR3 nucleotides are TGTGCCAGCAGCGTAGGGGGGGGCCTTGCAGATACGCAGTATTTT.

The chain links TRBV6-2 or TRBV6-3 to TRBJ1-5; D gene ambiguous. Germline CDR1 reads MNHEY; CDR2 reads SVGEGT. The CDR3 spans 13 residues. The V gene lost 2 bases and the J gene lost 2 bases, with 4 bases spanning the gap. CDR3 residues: CASSYVGNQPQHF. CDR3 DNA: TGTGCCAGCAGTTACGTCGGCAATCAGCCCCAGCATTTT.

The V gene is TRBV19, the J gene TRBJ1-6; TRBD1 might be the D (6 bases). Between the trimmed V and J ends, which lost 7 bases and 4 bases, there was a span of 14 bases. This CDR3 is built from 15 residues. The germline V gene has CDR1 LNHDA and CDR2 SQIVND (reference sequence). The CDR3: CASNYGTGYNSPLHF. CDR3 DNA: TGTGCCAGTAACTACGGAACAGGGTATAATTCACCCCTCCACTTT.

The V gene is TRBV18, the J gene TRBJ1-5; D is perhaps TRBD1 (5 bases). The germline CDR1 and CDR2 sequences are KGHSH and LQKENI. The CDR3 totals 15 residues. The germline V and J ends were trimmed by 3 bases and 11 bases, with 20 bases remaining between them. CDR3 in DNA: TGTGCCAGCTCACCTAACGGACAAGATGGTGCGGCCCAGCATTTT. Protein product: CASSPNGQDGAAQHF. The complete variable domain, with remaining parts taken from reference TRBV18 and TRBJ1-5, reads NAGVMQNPRHLVRRRGQEARLRCSPMKGHSHVYWYRQLPEEGLKFMVYLQKENIIDESGMPKERFSAEFPKEGPSILRIQQVVRGDSAAYFCASSPNGQDGAAQHFGDGTRLSIL.

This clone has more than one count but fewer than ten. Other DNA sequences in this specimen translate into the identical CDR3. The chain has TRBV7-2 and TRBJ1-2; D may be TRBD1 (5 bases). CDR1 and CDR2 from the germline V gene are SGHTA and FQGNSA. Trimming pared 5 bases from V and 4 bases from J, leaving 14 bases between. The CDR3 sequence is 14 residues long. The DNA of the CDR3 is TGTGCCAGCAGCCCTCGGGGGGGAGGCTATGGCTACACCTTC. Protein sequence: CASSPRGGGYGYTF.

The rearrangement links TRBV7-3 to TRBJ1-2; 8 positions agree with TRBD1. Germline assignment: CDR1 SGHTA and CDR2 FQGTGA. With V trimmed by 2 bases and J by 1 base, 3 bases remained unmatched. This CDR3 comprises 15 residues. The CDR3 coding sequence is TGTGCCAGCAGCTTAGATGGACAGGGTAACTATGGCTACACCTTC. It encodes CASSLDGQGNYGYTF.

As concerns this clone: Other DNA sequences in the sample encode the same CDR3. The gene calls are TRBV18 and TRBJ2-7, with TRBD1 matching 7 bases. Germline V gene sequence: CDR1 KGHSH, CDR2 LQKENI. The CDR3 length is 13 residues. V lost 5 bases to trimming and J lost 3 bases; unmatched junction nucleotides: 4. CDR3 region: CASSRDSFYEQYF. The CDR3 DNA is TGTGCCAGCTCAAGGGACAGCTTCTACGAGCAGTACTTC.

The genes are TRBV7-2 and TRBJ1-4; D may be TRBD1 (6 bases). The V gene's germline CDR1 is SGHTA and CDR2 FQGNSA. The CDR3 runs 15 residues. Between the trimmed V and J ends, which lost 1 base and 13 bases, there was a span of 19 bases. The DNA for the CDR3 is TGTGCCAGCAGCTTAGAGGGGGGGCGCGGTGAAGGACTGTTTTTT. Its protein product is CASSLEGGRGEGLFF.

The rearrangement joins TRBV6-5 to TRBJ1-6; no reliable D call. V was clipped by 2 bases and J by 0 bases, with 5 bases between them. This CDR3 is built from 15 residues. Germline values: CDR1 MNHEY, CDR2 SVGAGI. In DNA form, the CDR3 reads TGTGCCAGCAGTTACGAGAGCTCCTATAATTCACCCCTCCACTTT. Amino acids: CASSYESSYNSPLHF.

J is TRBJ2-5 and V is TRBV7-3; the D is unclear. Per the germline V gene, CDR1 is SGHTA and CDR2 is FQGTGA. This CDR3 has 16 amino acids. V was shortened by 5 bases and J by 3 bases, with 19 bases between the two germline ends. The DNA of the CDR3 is TGTGCCAGCAGCCCGGGTGCTTGGTCAACCGAAGAGACCCAGTACTTC. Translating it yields CASSPGAWSTEETQYF.

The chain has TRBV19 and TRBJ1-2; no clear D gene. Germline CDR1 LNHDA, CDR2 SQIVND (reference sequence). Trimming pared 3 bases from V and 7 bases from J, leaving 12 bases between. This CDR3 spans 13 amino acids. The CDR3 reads CASSMGPGGGYTF. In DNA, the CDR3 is TGTGCCAGTAGTATGGGTCCGGGTGGTGGCTACACCTTC.

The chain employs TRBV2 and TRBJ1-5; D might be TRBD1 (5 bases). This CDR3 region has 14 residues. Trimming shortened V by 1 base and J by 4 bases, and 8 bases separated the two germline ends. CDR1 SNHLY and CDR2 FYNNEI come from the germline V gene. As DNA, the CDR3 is TGTGCCAGCAGTGAAGGGCCAGGGAATCAGCCCCAGCATTTT. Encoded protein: CASSEGPGNQPQHF.

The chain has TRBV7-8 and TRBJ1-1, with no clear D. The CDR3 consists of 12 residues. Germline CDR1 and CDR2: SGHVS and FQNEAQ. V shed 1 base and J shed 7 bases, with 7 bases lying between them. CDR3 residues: CASSLGEGEAFF. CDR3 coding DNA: TGTGCCAGCAGCTTAGGGGAGGGTGAAGCTTTCTTT.

DNA for the CDR3: TGTGCCAGCACCCAGGGGAGGGGCGATGGCTACACCTTC. As protein: CASTQGRGDGYTF. The J gene is TRBJ1-2, the V gene TRBV6-5; a possible D gene is TRBD1 (6 bases). Germline CDR1 and CDR2: MNHEY and SVGAGI. The CDR3 spans 13 residues. The V end lost 7 bases, the J end lost 6 bases, and 15 bases lay between the germline ends.

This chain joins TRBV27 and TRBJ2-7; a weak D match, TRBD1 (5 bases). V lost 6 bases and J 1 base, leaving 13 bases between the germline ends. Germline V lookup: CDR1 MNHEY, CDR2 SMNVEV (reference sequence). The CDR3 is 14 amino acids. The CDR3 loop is CASSSTTASYEQYF. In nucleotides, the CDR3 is TGTGCCAGCAGCTCTACGACAGCTTCCTACGAGCAGTACTTC.

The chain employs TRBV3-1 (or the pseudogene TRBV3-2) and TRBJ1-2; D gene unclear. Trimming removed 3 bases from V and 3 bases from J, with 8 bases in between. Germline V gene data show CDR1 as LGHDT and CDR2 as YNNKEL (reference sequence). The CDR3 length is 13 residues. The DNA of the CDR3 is TGTGCCAGCAGCCATCGCCGGTACTATGGCTACACCTTC. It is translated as CASSHRRYYGYTF.

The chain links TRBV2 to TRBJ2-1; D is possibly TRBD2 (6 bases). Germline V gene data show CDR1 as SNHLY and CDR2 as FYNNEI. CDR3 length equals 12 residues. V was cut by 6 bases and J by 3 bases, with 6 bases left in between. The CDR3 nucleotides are TGTGCCAGCAGGGACTACTACAATGAGCAGTTCTTC. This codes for CASRDYYNEQFF.

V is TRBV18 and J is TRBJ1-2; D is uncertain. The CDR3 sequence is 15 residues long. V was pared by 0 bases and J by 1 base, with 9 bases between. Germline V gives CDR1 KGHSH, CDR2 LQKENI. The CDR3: CASSPPGTGNYGYTF. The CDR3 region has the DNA TGTGCCAGCTCACCACCCGGTACGGGTAACTATGGCTACACCTTC.

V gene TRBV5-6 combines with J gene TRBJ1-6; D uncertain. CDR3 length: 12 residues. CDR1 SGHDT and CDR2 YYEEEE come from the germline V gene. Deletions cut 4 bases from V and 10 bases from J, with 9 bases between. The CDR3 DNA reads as TGTGCCAGCAGCGGCCTTCGCTCACCCCTCCACTTT. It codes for CASSGLRSPLHF. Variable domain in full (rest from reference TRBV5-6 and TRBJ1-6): DAGVTQSPTHLIKTRGQQVTLRCSPKSGHDTVSWYQQALGQGPQFIFQYYEEEERQRGNFPDRFSGHQFPNYSSELNVNALLLGDSALYLCASSGLRSPLHFGNGTRLTVT.

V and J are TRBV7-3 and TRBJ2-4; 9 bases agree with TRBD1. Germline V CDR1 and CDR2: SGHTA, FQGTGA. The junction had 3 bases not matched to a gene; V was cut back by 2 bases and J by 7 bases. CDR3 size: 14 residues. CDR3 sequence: CASSLADRGNIQYF. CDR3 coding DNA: TGTGCCAGCAGCTTAGCGGACAGGGGCAACATTCAGTACTTC.